What follows is one TCR beta chain and its context. Data came from immunoSEQ multiplex PCR; TCRdb stores just in-frame clones and leaves some out. The top ten hold approximately 1.4% of the sample, which has fewer than 250,000 clones, around 92% seen once. The data belong to a study of T cell responses to AZD1222 COVID-19 vaccine. The CDR3 has 14 amino acids. The V gene's germline CDR1 is MGHDK and CDR2 SYGVNS. Trimming took off 2 bases at V and 4 bases at J, with 11 bases between the two ends. The specimen comprised peripheral blood, sampled on day 0 of AZD1222 vaccination. V usage is TRBV25-1 and J usage is TRBJ1-1, with unresolved D. The source is an adult in good health. CDR3 sequence (DNA): TGTGCCAGCAGTGAAACGGCCTTGAGCACTGAAGCTTTCTTT. This encodes CASSETALSTEAFF.